These T cell receptor beta chains were read from a single sample in a study of T-cell memory formation after mild COVID-19. TCRdb reprocessed the 5' RACE reads via MiXCR and lists one record per CDR3 protein. The data contain under 450,000 distinct CDR3 sequences, approximately 15% of them singletons. The specimen sequenced was PBMCs or a T cell subset sorted from them (not recorded which). All receptors come from a man younger than 30 who had mild COVID-19 (a few samples of this study predate the infection). Cell type and time point are not known. The CDR3 runs from the conserved cysteine through the conserved F or W. Each record gives: V gene, J gene, D gene, clone size, CDR3 protein, CDR3 DNA. A D gene is named only where the DNA matches it firmly. Not every row has a clone size; where given, it reads once, few, many or a size class.

TRBV6-5	TRBJ2-5	TRBD1	once	CASSMGQTETQYF	TGTGCCAGCAGCATGGGACAGACGGAGACCCAGTACTTC
TRBV28	TRBJ2-5	TRBD1	few	CASQSPEVTGGGETQYF	TGTGCCAGCCAAAGCCCGGAGGTGACAGGGGGTGGGGAGACCCAGTACTTC
TRBV19	TRBJ2-3	TRBD2	many	CASSLLAGGRTDTQYF	TGTGCCAGTAGCCTCCTAGCGGGGGGACGCACAGATACGCAGTATTTT
TRBV9	TRBJ2-2	TRBD2	NA	CASSLGTSANTGELFF	TGTGCCAGCAGCTTAGGGACTAGCGCGAACACCGGGGAGCTGTTTTTT
TRBV10-2	TRBJ2-2	TRBD1	NA	CASERGGRTGELFF	TGCGCCAGCGAAAGAGGGGGCAGAACCGGGGAGCTGTTTTTT
TRBV12-3/TRBV12-4	TRBJ1-6	TRBD1	NA	CASRAGQGSNSPLHF	TGTGCCAGCAGAGCAGGACAGGGGTCTAATTCACCCCTCCACTTT
TRBV3-1	TRBJ2-1	TRBD1	few	CASSQIQGGDEQFF	TGTGCCAGCAGCCAAATACAGGGGGGCGATGAGCAGTTCTTC
TRBV5-1	TRBJ1-1	NA	NA	CASSLRGSAKTEAFF	TGCGCCAGCAGCTTGAGGGGTTCAGCGAAGACTGAAGCTTTCTTT
TRBV20-1	TRBJ2-7	TRBD2	few	CSARGQRGDSYEQYF	TGCAGTGCTAGGGGTCAGCGGGGCGATTCCTACGAGCAGTACTTC
TRBV5-6	TRBJ2-6	NA	many	CASSLGLSGANVLTF	TGCGCCAGCAGCTTGGGGCTCTCTGGGGCCAACGTCCTGACTTTC
TRBV4-2	TRBJ1-6	NA	many	CASSQDVGINSPLHF	TGTGCCAGCAGCCAAGACGTAGGTATCAATTCACCCCTCCACTTT
TRBV18	TRBJ2-5	NA	NA	CASSPILQETQYF	TGTGCCAGCTCACCTATACTTCAAGAGACCCAGTACTTC
TRBV5-1	TRBJ1-2	NA	few	CASSLEPTANYGYTF	TGCGCCAGCAGCTTGGAGCCGACAGCTAACTATGGCTACACCTTC
TRBV2	TRBJ1-1	NA	NA	CASLAGFGTEAFF	TGTGCCTCGTTGGCGGGTTTCGGCACTGAAGCTTTCTTT
TRBV7-2	TRBJ1-5	NA	few	CASSWTDANQPQHF	TGTGCCAGCAGTTGGACAGACGCAAATCAGCCCCAGCATTTT
TRBV12-3/TRBV12-4	TRBJ1-5	NA	NA	CARMSNQPQHF	TGTGCCCGCATGTCCAATCAGCCCCAGCATTTT
TRBV5-1	TRBJ2-2	TRBD2	NA	CASSLGTPLAGFPSGTGELFF	TGCGCCAGCAGCTTGGGTACACCACTAGCGGGGTTCCCCTCGGGCACCGGGGAGCTGTTTTTT
TRBV12-3/TRBV12-4	TRBJ2-5	NA	many	CASSPPSRQETQYF	TGTGCCAGCAGTCCCCCGAGCAGGCAAGAGACCCAGTACTTC
TRBV15	TRBJ1-2	NA	few	CATSRSNYGYTF	TGTGCCACCAGCAGATCGAACTATGGCTACACCTTC
TRBV4-1	TRBJ1-6	NA	few	CASSQVEGPRSPLHF	TGCGCCAGCAGCCAAGTGGAGGGGCCGCGTTCACCCCTCCACTTT
TRBV12-3/TRBV12-4	TRBJ1-2	TRBD1	NA	CAVGEGATYYGYTF	TGTGCCGTCGGTGAGGGGGCGACGTACTATGGCTACACCTTC
TRBV13	TRBJ2-1	NA	NA	CASSGRGAGNNEQFF	TGTGCCAGCAGCGGCCGGGGTGCGGGGAACAATGAGCAGTTCTTC
TRBV29-1	TRBJ2-1	NA	NA	CSVVGTTSDNEQFF	TGCAGCGTTGTAGGCACCACCTCGGACAATGAGCAGTTCTTC
TRBV6-2/TRBV6-3	TRBJ2-7	NA	NA	CASTLGGVSYEQYF	TGTGCCAGCACCCTTGGAGGGGTCTCCTACGAGCAGTACTTC
TRBV7-8	TRBJ1-2	NA	NA	CASSFRGRYGYTF	TGTGCCAGCAGCTTCAGGGGAAGGTATGGCTACACCTTC
TRBV6-5	TRBJ1-5	TRBD1	once	CASSIQGAGQPQHF	TGTGCCAGCAGCATACAGGGGGCGGGACAGCCCCAGCATTTT
TRBV19	TRBJ1-2	NA	few	CASTPMEGTGYTF	TGTGCCAGTACCCCAATGGAGGGGACAGGCTACACCTTC
TRBV4-1	TRBJ1-6	NA	NA	CASSQARDNSPLHF	TGCGCCAGCAGCCAAGCTAGGGATAATTCACCCCTCCACTTT
TRBV7-2	TRBJ1-5	NA	NA	CASSSRDQPQHF	TGTGCCAGCAGCTCCCGAGATCAGCCCCAGCATTTT
TRBV12-3/TRBV12-4	TRBJ2-5	NA	NA	CASRQGLRGETQTQYF	TGTGCCAGCAGACAGGGCCTCCGTGGGGAAACGCAGACCCAGTACTTC
TRBV24-1	TRBJ2-2	TRBD2	many	CATGTSGRTGELFF	TGTGCCACCGGGACTAGCGGAAGAACCGGGGAGCTGTTTTTT
TRBV19	TRBJ2-4	NA	NA	CASSIAAGLGNIQYF	TGTGCCAGTAGTATAGCAGCAGGGTTGGGAAACATTCAGTACTTC
TRBV10-3	TRBJ2-5	NA	few	CAIRGRRETQYF	TGTGCCATCCGAGGGAGGAGAGAGACCCAGTACTTC
TRBV20-1	TRBJ1-1	TRBD1	NA	CSARSRQGRGTFF	TGCAGTGCTAGATCAAGACAGGGGAGAGGGACTTTCTTT
TRBV4-3	TRBJ2-7	NA	few	CASSRRAGTYEQYF	TGCGCCAGCAGCCGCCGGGCAGGGACCTACGAGCAGTACTTC
TRBV28	TRBJ2-1	NA	few	CASSYFRGRQYNEQFF	TGTGCCAGCAGTTACTTTAGGGGCAGACAATACAATGAGCAGTTCTTC
TRBV12-3/TRBV12-4	TRBJ1-2	NA	NA	CASSLQGSDGYTF	TGTGCCAGCAGCTTACAGGGCTCGGATGGCTACACCTTC
TRBV7-2	TRBJ2-7	TRBD2	many	CASSVTSGDFSYEQYF	TGTGCCAGCAGCGTAACTAGCGGGGATTTCTCCTACGAGCAGTACTTC
TRBV27	TRBJ2-7	NA	NA	CASSWDHSYEQYF	TGTGCCAGCAGTTGGGACCACTCCTACGAGCAGTACTTC
TRBV4-1	TRBJ2-3	NA	few	CASSPLGMDTQYF	TGCGCCAGCAGCCCCTTGGGTATGGATACGCAGTATTTT
TRBV7-2	TRBJ2-3	NA	NA	CASSFGFADTQYF	TGTGCCAGCAGCTTTGGGTTTGCAGATACGCAGTATTTT
TRBV2	TRBJ2-3	NA	NA	CASSEVTSFSVATQYF	TGTGCCAGCAGTGAGGTAACCTCCTTTTCGGTGGCTACGCAGTATTTT
TRBV12-3/TRBV12-4	TRBJ1-6	NA	few	CASSQGRIQVNSPLHF	TGTGCCAGCAGCCAAGGCAGGATCCAAGTCAATTCACCCCTCCACTTT
TRBV10-3	TRBJ2-7	TRBD2	few	CAISGLAASYEQYF	TGTGCCATCAGCGGACTAGCGGCCTCCTACGAGCAGTACTTC
TRBV4-1	TRBJ1-5	NA	NA	CASSQAGEVQPQHF	TGCGCCAGCAGCCAAGCAGGGGAGGTTCAGCCCCAGCATTTT
TRBV14	TRBJ2-7	NA	NA	CASSGGQRNYEQYF	TGTGCCAGCAGCGGAGGACAGCGAAACTACGAGCAGTACTTC
TRBV6-5	TRBJ2-7	NA	NA	CASRRGLTLYEQYF	TGTGCCAGCAGGCGTGGGCTTACCCTATACGAGCAGTACTTC
TRBV11-2	TRBJ2-2	NA	NA	CASSLLGLPGELFF	TGTGCCAGCAGCTTACTGGGTTTGCCCGGGGAGCTGTTTTTT
TRBV5-5	TRBJ1-1	NA	NA	CASSADAEAFF	TGTGCCAGCAGCGCGGACGCTGAAGCTTTCTTT
TRBV20-1	TRBJ1-3	NA	NA	CSARDPRGPSGNTIYF	TGCAGTGCTAGAGATCCCCGCGGACCCTCTGGAAACACCATATATTTT
TRBV5-1	TRBJ2-2	NA	few	CASNMDLPNTGELFF	TGCGCCAGCAACATGGACCTACCCAACACCGGGGAGCTGTTTTTT
TRBV6-5	TRBJ2-3	NA	NA	CASSWAGSADTQYF	TGTGCCAGCAGTTGGGCGGGGAGCGCAGATACGCAGTATTTT
TRBV5-1	TRBJ1-1	NA	few	CASSVTGTSTEAFF	TGCGCCAGCAGCGTAACAGGGACGAGCACTGAAGCTTTCTTT
TRBV12-3/TRBV12-4	TRBJ1-5	TRBD1	NA	CASSFGGTVDQPQHF	TGTGCCAGCAGTTTTGGGGGGACAGTAGATCAGCCCCAGCATTTT
TRBV5-6	TRBJ1-5	TRBD1	NA	CASSTGGAFYSNQPQHF	TGTGCCAGCTCTACAGGGGGAGCATTTTATAGCAATCAGCCCCAGCATTTT
TRBV7-3	TRBJ2-7	NA	once	CASSQGGAYEQYF	TGTGCCAGCAGCCAGGGGGGAGCCTACGAGCAGTACTTC
TRBV27	TRBJ1-1	NA	NA	CASSLGTAPPLNTEAFF	TGTGCCAGCAGTTTAGGCACAGCCCCCCCGTTGAACACTGAAGCTTTCTTT
TRBV5-1	TRBJ2-3	NA	few	CASSLEPRGTDTQYF	TGCGCCAGCAGCTTGGAACCGCGGGGCACAGATACGCAGTATTTT
TRBV9	TRBJ2-5	TRBD1	few	CASSDRGETQYF	TGTGCCAGCTCCGACAGGGGAGAGACCCAGTACTTC